These 18 T cell receptor beta chains share one sample of origin, sequenced in a study of PD-L1 blockade in urothelial cancer. The table came from immunoSEQ multiplex PCR; TCRdb's copy has only in-frame clones and leaves some out. This sample has more than 55,000 clones; roughly 84% occur once, and the top ten carry less than 3.5%. The material was PBMCs, obtained around atezolizumab (anti-PD-L1) treatment. These receptors came from a man aged 45-65 years with urothelial cancer.

V usage is TRBV10-2 and J usage is TRBJ2-5; TRBD2 aligns across 11 bases. The CDR3 contains 13 residues. CDR1 is WSHSY and CDR2 is SAAADI in the germline V gene. With 6 bases clipped from V and 3 bases from J, the junction kept 0 bases outside the gene matches. CDR3 residues: CASRLAGEETQYF. The DNA of the CDR3 is TGCGCCAGCAGACTAGCGGGAGAAGAGACCCAGTACTTC.

The rearrangement uses TRBV30 and TRBJ2-5, with 7 bases lining up with TRBD2. Germline-derived CDR1 and CDR2 are GTSNPN and SVGIG (reference sequence). CDR3 length: 12 residues. The trim removed 3 bases at V and 6 bases at J, leaving 4 bases unmatched. CDR3: CAWSGGLKTQYF. CDR3 bases: TGTGCCTGGAGCGGGGGGTTGAAGACCCAGTACTTC.

The V gene is TRBV11-2, the J gene TRBJ2-1, with TRBD1 identical over 9 bases. CDR1 is SGHAT and CDR2 is FQNNGV in the germline V gene. The CDR3 spans 17 residues. Germline trimming cut 4 bases from V and 5 bases from J; bases unmatched to any gene: 12. The CDR3 is CASSYRGRSERNNEQFF. DNA of the CDR3: TGTGCCAGCAGCTACAGGGGGCGCTCGGAACGGAACAATGAGCAGTTCTTC.

This sequence joins TRBV7-6 and TRBJ2-3; 14 positions match TRBD2. Trimming took 5 bases from V and 5 from J; bases not matched to a gene: 6. The CDR3 spans 16 residues. Germline V CDR1 and CDR2: SGHVS, FNYEAQ. The CDR3 spells CASSPRLAGGVDTQYF. CDR3 DNA sequence: TGTGCCAGCAGCCCGCGACTAGCGGGAGGGGTAGATACGCAGTATTTT.

The V gene is TRBV9, the J gene TRBJ2-2; the match to TRBD2 covers 10 bases. The CDR3 consists of 16 residues. V gave up 1 base and J gave up 7 bases; unmatched junction bases: 7. Germline V CDR1 and CDR2: SGDLS, YYNGEE. The CDR3 sequence: CASSVWASGSGGELFF. The CDR3 DNA reads TGTGCCAGCAGCGTATGGGCTAGCGGGAGCGGCGGGGAGCTGTTTTTT.

The J gene is TRBJ1-5, the V gene TRBV28; D not certain. Germline V gene data show CDR1 as MDHEN and CDR2 as SYDVKM. V was cut by 2 bases and J by 2 bases, with 10 bases left in between. The CDR3 length is 15 residues. DNA of the CDR3: TGTGCCAGCAGTTTAAGGATGAGGGGCAATCAGCCCCAGCATTTT. It codes for CASSLRMRGNQPQHF.

The chain recombines TRBV7-8 with TRBJ1-1; D unresolved. The CDR3 runs to 14 residues. V was shortened by 4 bases and J by 3 bases, with 12 bases between the two germline ends. Germline V gene lookup returns CDR1 SGHVS and CDR2 FQNEAQ. The CDR3 here is CASSSSQSYTEAFF. The CDR3 region has the DNA TGTGCCAGCAGCTCCAGTCAAAGTTACACTGAAGCTTTCTTT.

The V gene is TRBV18, the J gene TRBJ2-7, with TRBD1 matching 10 bases. CDR1 is KGHSH and CDR2 is LQKENI in the germline V gene. The CDR3 length is 15 residues. After removal of 2 bases from V and 6 bases from J, the junction contained 7 bases not matched to a gene. CDR3 sequence reads: CASSPIGTGVSEQYF. In DNA form, the CDR3 reads TGTGCCAGCTCACCAATAGGGACAGGGGTTTCCGAGCAGTACTTC.

CDR3 DNA sequence: TGTGCCAGCACCCTCGGGCCAGCGGGGTCTAACGAGCAGTACTTC. Residues: CASTLGPAGSNEQYF. The chain joins TRBV7-2 to TRBJ2-7, with 7 bases aligning to TRBD2. V shed 7 bases and J 5 bases; nucleotides not matched to a gene: 14. The CDR3 is 15 amino acids. Per germline, CDR1 SGHTA and CDR2 FQGNSA.

This clone was counted a single time. The J gene is TRBJ2-1, the V gene TRBV5-8, with 9 bases matching TRBD1. Per the germline V gene, CDR1 is SGHTS and CDR2 is YDEGEE. This CDR3 spans 16 amino acids. V dropped 2 bases and J dropped 8; count of bases not matched to a gene: 11. The CDR3 reads CASSFRWGTGFDEQFF. The CDR3 DNA is TGTGCCAGCAGCTTCCGTTGGGGGACAGGGTTCGATGAGCAGTTCTTC.

This chain links TRBV30 with TRBJ2-7, with 8 bases aligning to TRBD2. The CDR3 length is 14 residues. Germline V gene sequence: CDR1 GTSNPN, CDR2 SVGIG (reference sequence). V lost 7 bases and J lost 7; bases outside the gene matches: 15. The CDR3 DNA reads TGTGCCTTTCAACGGAAAGCGGGAGAGTATGAGCAGTACTTC. Translated: CAFQRKAGEYEQYF.

The chain has TRBV5-1 and TRBJ1-3, with D possibly matching TRBD1 (5 bases). V lost 0 bases, J lost 4 bases, and 8 bases lay in between. Germline CDR1 is SGHRS and CDR2 is YFSETQ. The CDR3 covers 14 residues. The CDR3 coding sequence is TGCGCCAGCAGCTTGGGAAGGGGAGGAAACACCATATATTTT. Translated: CASSLGRGGNTIYF.

This chain links TRBV7-2 with TRBJ1-6; TRBD1 matches 8 bases. The junction had 13 bases not matched to a gene; V was cut back by 4 bases and J by 5 bases. From germline, CDR1 is SGHTA and CDR2 FQGNSA. The CDR3 is 18 amino acids. In nucleotides, the CDR3 is TGTGCCAGCAGCTCACAAAACAGGGGGAAAAGTAATAATTCACCCCTCCACTTT. It translates to CASSSQNRGKSNNSPLHF.

The rearrangement joins TRBV9 to TRBJ2-3; 10 bases line up with TRBD2. This CDR3 region has 15 residues. Trimming took 3 bases from V and 1 from J; bases not matched to a gene: 2. The germline gives CDR1 SGDLS, CDR2 YYNGEE. CDR3 nucleotide sequence: TGTGCCAGCAGCGAAGGGACTAGCGGCACAGATACGCAGTATTTT. As protein: CASSEGTSGTDTQYF.

This rearrangement joins TRBV18 to TRBJ2-7; TRBD1 might be the D (5 bases). There are 15 residues in the CDR3. Germline assignment: CDR1 KGHSH and CDR2 LQKENI. The germline V and J ends were trimmed by 0 bases and 5 bases, with 14 bases remaining between them. The CDR3 coding sequence is TGTGCCAGCTCACCACCCTCCGCGCCCAGGGACGAGCAGTACTTC. Residues: CASSPPSAPRDEQYF.

The genes are TRBV9 and TRBJ2-1; 7 bases align to TRBD2. The CDR3 is made up of 15 amino acids. The germline V gene has CDR1 SGDLS and CDR2 YYNGEE. The V gene end was trimmed by 0 bases and the J gene end by 12 bases; junction bases not matched to a gene: 12. CDR3 sequence (DNA): TGTGCCAGCAGCGTAGTCCCGGGGGGAACTATCGGGCAGTTCTTC. Amino acid sequence: CASSVVPGGTIGQFF.

The chain has TRBV5-1 and TRBJ2-1, with TRBD1 identical over 8 bases. The CDR3 has 13 residues. CDR1 and CDR2 from the germline V gene are SGHRS and YFSETQ. Trimming at V came to 5 bases and at J to 4 bases, leaving 2 bases not matched to a gene. CDR3 bases: TGCGCCAGCAGGGGACAGGAGTACAATGAGCAGTTCTTC. Encoded protein: CASRGQEYNEQFF. Complete variable domain (other parts from reference TRBV5-1 and TRBJ2-1): KAGVTQTPRYLIKTRGQQVTLSCSPISGHRSVSWYQQTPGQGLQFLFEYFSETQRNKGNFPGRFSGRQFSNSRSEMNVSTLELGDSALYLCASRGQEYNEQFFGPGTRLTVL.

This chain uses TRBV7-9 with TRBJ2-1, with TRBD2 matching 7 bases. The germline V gene has CDR1 SEHNR and CDR2 FQNEAQ (reference sequence). The CDR3 is 16 residues long. The V gene end was trimmed by 5 bases and the J gene end by 0 bases; junction bases not matched to a gene: 7. CDR3 loop: CASSPLGGSSYNEQFF. The CDR3 DNA reads as TGTGCCAGCAGCCCCCTCGGCGGGAGCTCCTACAATGAGCAGTTCTTC.